These T cell receptor beta chains were read from a single sample in a study of T cells in localized non-small cell lung cancer. Clones were read by immunoSEQ multiplex PCR, and TCRdb kept only the in-frame ones, dropping some. The repertoire has approximately 28,000 clones, more than 85% of them found once; the top ten carry roughly 13%. The sample here was peripheral blood, taken before any cancer treatment. Receptors were obtained from a female donor aged 60 or older with stage II squamous cell lung carcinoma. Each CDR3 is given without its conserved first and last residue. A D gene is named only where the DNA matches it firmly.

V	J	length	D	CDR3
TRBV5-1	TRBJ2-2	17	TRBD2	ASSLPGLAGWADTGELF
TRBV5-1	TRBJ2-1	13	TRBD2	ASSPGTSGENEQF
TRBV29-1	TRBJ2-3	12	NA	SVESGDGTDTQY
TRBV5-1	TRBJ1-1	11	NA	ASSLRSNTEAF
TRBV7-9	TRBJ2-3	14	NA	ASSLGPREPTDTQY
TRBV7-8	TRBJ1-1	14	TRBD1	ASSPSRTGGVTEAF
TRBV7-5	TRBJ2-2	14	NA	VRSSGTGPNTGELF
TRBV9	TRBJ1-6	12	NA	ASSVGGPQSPLH
TRBV7-8	TRBJ1-1	13	NA	ASSLDGQLNTEAF
TRBV29-1	TRBJ1-1	11	NA	STPDSGGLNPF
TRBV28	TRBJ1-5	14	NA	ASSFISGDSNQPQH
TRBV7-9	TRBJ2-3	15	TRBD2	ASSQGLAGEGTDTQY
TRBV7-2	TRBJ2-7	11	TRBD1	ASKGTGNHEQY
TRBV10-3	TRBJ2-5	10	TRBD1	AIQGAEETQY
TRBV27	TRBJ2-7	13	NA	ASSLGITTIYEQY
TRBV14	TRBJ2-7	10	NA	ASSHRPGEQY
TRBV9	TRBJ2-7	12	TRBD1	ASSPGQPSYEQY
TRBV5-8	TRBJ1-1	13	NA	ASSLVRRGNTEAF